This TCR beta chain emerged from a study of T cells in Graves' hyperthyroidism and ophthalmopathy. RNA transcripts gave rise to amplified TCR beta CDR3 regions. HTBI primers were the set used in a first-round RT-PCR of the TCR CDR3. Each CDR3 protein is one row after TCRdb ran MiXCR on the multiplex PCR reads. This repertoire shows around 600,000 distinct CDR3 sequences, around 14% found once; its top ten account for under 8%. Study-wide results and limits: Blood also contained most expanded thyroid clonotypes above 0.001.

CDR1 and CDR2 from the germline V gene are GTSNPN and SVGIG (reference sequence). V was shortened by 4 bases and J by 1 base, with 8 bases between the two germline ends. There are 13 residues in the CDR3. This clonotype was seen ten or more times. The antigen is unknown. Disease duration under 2 months; hyperthyroidism patients were aged 18 to 65. Clinical symptoms, serum thyroxine, TRAb, thyroid ultrasound and orbital computed tomography established diagnosis. This sample holds PBMCs from approximately 9 ml fresh peripheral blood. Sequenced input: blood. The sequence was collected from a woman under 40 with Graves' hyperthyroidism. The chain links TRBV30 to TRBJ1-3, with no clear D. The CDR3 loop reads CAWNPGSGNTIYF. As DNA, the CDR3 is TGTGCCTGGAACCCGGGATCTGGAAACACCATATATTTT.